This T cell receptor (beta chain) was documented in a study of blood T cell repertoires in COVID-19. The CDR3 totals 15 residues. Germline lookup yields CDR1 SGHNT and CDR2 YYREEE (reference sequence). The J segment lost 5 bases and the V segment lost 0 bases, leaving 8 bases of the junction unmatched. Sequencing used immunoSEQ multiplex PCR; TCRdb keeps in-frame clones, though not all of them. Among about 140,000 clones, around 89% were seen once, and the ten largest hold 2.5% to 3%. The Seattle patients joined while their infection was active and were tracked longitudinally afterward. Sequencing input: peripheral blood. The chain is built from TRBV5-4 and TRBJ2-7; 7 bases are shared with TRBD1. This clonotype was sampled from a human donor with COVID-19, enrolled during active disease. The donor label of this sample is uncertain. The CDR3 DNA is TGTGCCAGCAGCTTGGCAGCAGGGGGAAAAGACGAGCAGTACTTC. Its translation: CASSLAAGGKDEQYF.